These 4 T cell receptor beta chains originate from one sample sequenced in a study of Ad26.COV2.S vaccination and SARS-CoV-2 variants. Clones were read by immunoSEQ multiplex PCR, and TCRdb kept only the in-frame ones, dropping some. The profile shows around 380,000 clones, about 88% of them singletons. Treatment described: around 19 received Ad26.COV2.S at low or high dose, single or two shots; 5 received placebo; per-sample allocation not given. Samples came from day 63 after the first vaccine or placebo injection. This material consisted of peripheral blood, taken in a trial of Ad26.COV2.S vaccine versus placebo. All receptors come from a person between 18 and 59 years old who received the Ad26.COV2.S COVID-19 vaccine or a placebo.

The CDR3 region has the DNA TGTGCCAGCAGACCCGAGGACGGACCCAGTCTTGGCTACACCTTC. Its protein product is CASRPEDGPSLGYTF. The gene calls are TRBV6-4 and TRBJ1-2; D unresolved. V was clipped by 6 bases and J by 7 bases, with 21 bases between them. The CDR3 is made up of 15 amino acids. Germline lookup yields CDR1 MRHNA and CDR2 SNTAGT.

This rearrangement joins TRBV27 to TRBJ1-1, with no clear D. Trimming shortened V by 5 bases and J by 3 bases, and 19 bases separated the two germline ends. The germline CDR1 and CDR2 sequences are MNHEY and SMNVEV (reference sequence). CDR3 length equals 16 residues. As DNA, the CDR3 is TGTGCCAGCAGTATAGGCGGTGAAGGATTATACACTGAAGCTTTCTTT. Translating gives CASSIGGEGLYTEAFF.

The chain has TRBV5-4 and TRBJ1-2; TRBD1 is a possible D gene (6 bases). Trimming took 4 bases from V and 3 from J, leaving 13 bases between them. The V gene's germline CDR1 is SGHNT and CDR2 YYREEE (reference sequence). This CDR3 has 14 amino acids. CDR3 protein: CASSPRTVDYGYTF. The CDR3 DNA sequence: TGTGCCAGCAGCCCCAGGACAGTGGACTATGGCTACACCTTC.

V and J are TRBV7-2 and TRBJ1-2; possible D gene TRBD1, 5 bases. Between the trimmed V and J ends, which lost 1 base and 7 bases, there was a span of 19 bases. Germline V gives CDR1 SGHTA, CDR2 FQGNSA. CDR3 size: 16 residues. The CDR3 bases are TGTGCCAGCAGCTTAGACCCCCTTGGGACCAGAGCTGGCTACACCTTC. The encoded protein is CASSLDPLGTRAGYTF.